This T cell receptor beta chain was identified during a study of technical replicates of blood from several donors. The length of the CDR3 is 14 residues. CDR1 and CDR2 from the germline V gene are LGHNA and YNFKEQ. Trimming removed 2 bases at V and 9 bases at J, with 17 bases between. Sequencing used immunoSEQ multiplex PCR; TCRdb keeps in-frame clones, though not all of them. Of some 60,000 clones in the sample, 70% to 90% were seen once. The chain uses TRBV4-2 and TRBJ2-7; D possibly corresponds to TRBD1 (6 bases). This receptor was obtained from a human donor in good health. Some clones in this sample may be carry-over from other donors' samples. The sample comprised PBMCs. Here the CDR3 reads CASSQKIGGEAQYF. The CDR3 DNA follows: TGTGCCAGCAGCCAAAAAATTGGGGGCGAGGCGCAGTACTTC.